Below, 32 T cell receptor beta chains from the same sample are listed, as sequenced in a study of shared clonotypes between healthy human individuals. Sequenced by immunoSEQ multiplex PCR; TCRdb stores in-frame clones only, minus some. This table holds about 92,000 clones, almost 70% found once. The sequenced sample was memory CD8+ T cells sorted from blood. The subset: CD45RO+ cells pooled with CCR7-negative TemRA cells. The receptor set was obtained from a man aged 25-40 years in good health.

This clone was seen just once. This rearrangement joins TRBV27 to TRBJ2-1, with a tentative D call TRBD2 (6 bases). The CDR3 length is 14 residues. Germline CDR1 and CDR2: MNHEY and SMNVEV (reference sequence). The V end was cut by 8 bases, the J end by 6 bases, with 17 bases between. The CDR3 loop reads CASREDGSFNEQFF. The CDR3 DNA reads TGTGCCAGCCGAGAAGACGGGAGCTTCAATGAGCAGTTCTTC.

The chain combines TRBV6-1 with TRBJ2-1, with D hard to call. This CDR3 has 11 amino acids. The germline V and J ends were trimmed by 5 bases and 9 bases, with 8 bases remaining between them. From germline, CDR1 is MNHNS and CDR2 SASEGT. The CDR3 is CASSSFPEQFF. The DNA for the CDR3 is TGTGCCAGCAGTTCCTTCCCTGAGCAGTTCTTC.

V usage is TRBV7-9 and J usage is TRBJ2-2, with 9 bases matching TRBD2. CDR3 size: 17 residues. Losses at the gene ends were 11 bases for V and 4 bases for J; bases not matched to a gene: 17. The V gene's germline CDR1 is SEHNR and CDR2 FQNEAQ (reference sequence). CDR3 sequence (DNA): TGTGCCCTACAATCGGAGGCTAGCGGGATGGTCACCGGGGAGCTGTTTTTT. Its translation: CALQSEASGMVTGELFF. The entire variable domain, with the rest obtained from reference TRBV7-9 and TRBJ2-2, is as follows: DTGVSQNPRHKITKRGQNVTFRCDPISEHNRLYWYRQTLGQGPEFLTYFQNEAQLEKSRLLSDRFSAERPKGSFSTLEIQRTEQGDSAMYLCALQSEASGMVTGELFFGEGSRLTVL.

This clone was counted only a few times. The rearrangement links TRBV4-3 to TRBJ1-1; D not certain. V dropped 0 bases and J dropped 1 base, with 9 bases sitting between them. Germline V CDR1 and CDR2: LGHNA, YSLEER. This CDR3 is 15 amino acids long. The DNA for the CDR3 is TGCGCCAGCAGCCAAGATGCAGCAGAGAACACTGAAGCTTTCTTT. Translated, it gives CASSQDAAENTEAFF.

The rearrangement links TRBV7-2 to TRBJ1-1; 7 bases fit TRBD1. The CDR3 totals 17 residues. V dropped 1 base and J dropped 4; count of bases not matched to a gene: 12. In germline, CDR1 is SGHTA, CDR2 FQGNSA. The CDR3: CASSLGRVVGGFTEAFF. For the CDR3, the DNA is TGTGCCAGCAGCTTAGGTAGGGTTGTAGGGGGCTTCACTGAAGCTTTCTTT.

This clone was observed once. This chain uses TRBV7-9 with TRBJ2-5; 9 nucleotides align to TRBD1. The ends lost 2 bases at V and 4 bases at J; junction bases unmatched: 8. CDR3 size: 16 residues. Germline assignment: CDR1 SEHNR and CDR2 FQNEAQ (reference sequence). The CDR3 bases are TGTGCCAGCAGCTTAAGCCTACAGGGGGCGGGAGAGACCCAGTACTTC. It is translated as CASSLSLQGAGETQYF.

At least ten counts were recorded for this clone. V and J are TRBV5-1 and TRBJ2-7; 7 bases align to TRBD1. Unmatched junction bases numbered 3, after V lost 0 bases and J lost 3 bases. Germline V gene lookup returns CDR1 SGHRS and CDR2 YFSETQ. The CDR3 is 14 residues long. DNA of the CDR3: TGCGCCAGCAGCTTGGGACAGGGTATCTACGAGCAGTACTTC. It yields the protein CASSLGQGIYEQYF.

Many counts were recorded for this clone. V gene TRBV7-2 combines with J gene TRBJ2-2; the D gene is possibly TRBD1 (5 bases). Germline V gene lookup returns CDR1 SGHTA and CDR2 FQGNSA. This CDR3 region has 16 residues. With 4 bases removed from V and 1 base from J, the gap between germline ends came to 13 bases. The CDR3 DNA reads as TGTGCCAGCAGCTCATCCGCGGACAAGAACACCGGGGAGCTGTTTTTT. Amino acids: CASSSSADKNTGELFF.

Here the CDR3 DNA reads TGTGCCAGCAGTTCCGCACAGGGAGGGTGGACCAATGAGCAGTTCTTC. Amino acid sequence: CASSSAQGGWTNEQFF. This chain connects TRBV6-5 to TRBJ2-1; tentative D call: TRBD2 (7 bases). This CDR3 has 16 residues. The ends were cut back, 4 bases at V and 6 bases at J, with 19 bases in the middle. CDR1 and CDR2 (germline): MNHEY, SVGAGI.

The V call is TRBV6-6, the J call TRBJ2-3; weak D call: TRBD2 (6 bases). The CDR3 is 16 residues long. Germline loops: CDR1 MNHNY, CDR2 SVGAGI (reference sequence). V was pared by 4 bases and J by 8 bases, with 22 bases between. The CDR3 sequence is CASSSPPGLQGSTQYF. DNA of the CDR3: TGTGCCAGCAGTTCGCCTCCGGGACTGCAGGGATCTACGCAGTATTTT.

CDR3: CASSQASGDYNEQFF. The CDR3 nucleotides are TGCGCCAGCAGCCAAGCTAGCGGGGACTACAATGAGCAGTTCTTC. The V and J genes are TRBV4-3 and TRBJ2-1, with TRBD2 matching over 9 bases. The CDR3 sequence is 15 residues long. Trimming took 1 base from V and 3 from J; bases not matched to a gene: 1. Germline CDR1 and CDR2: LGHNA and YSLEER.

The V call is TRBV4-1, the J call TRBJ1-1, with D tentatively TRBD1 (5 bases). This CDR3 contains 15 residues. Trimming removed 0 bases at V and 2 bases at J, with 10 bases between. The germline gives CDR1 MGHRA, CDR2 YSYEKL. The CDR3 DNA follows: TGCGCCAGCAGCCAAGAAGGCCAGGGCAACACTGAAGCTTTCTTT. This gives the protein CASSQEGQGNTEAFF.

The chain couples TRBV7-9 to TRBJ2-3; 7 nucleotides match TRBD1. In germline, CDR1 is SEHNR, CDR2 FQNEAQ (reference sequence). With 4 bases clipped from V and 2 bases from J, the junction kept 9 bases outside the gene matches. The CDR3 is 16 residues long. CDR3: CASSSQSGQFTDTQYF. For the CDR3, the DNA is TGTGCCAGCAGCTCGCAGTCGGGACAGTTCACAGATACGCAGTATTTT.

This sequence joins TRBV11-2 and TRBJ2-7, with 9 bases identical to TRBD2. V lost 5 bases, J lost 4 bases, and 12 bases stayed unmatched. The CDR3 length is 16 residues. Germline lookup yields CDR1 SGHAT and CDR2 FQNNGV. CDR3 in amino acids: CASSPGLAVSAYEQYF. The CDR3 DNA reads TGTGCCAGCAGCCCGGGACTAGCCGTGTCTGCGTACGAGCAGTACTTC.

In DNA, the CDR3 is TGTGCCAGCAGCCAAGATATTAGGTGGGAAAAGGATACGCAGTATTTT. Protein: CASSQDIRWEKDTQYF. This sequence joins TRBV14 and TRBJ2-3; D not certain. The germline V and J ends were trimmed by 0 bases and 6 bases, with 16 bases remaining between them. The CDR3 is 16 amino acids. Germline assignment: CDR1 SGHDN and CDR2 FVKESK. Full variable domain (missing parts from reference TRBV14 and TRBJ2-3): EAGVTQFPSHSVIEKGQTVTLRCDPISGHDNLYWYRRVMGKEIKFLLHFVKESKQDESGMPNNRFLAERTGGTYSTLKVQPAELEDSGVYFCASSQDIRWEKDTQYFGPGTRLTVL.

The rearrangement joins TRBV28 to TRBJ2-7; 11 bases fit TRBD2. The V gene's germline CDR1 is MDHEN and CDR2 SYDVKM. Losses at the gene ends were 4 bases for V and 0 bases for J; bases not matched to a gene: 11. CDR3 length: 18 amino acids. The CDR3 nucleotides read TGTGCCAGCAGTTCCCGAACCGGGACTAGCGGCTCCTCCTACGAGCAGTACTTC. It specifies CASSSRTGTSGSSYEQYF.

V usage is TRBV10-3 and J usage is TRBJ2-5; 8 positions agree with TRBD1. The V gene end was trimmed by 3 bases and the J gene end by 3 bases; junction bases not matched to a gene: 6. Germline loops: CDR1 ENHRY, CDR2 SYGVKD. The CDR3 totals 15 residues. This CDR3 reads CAISESGQGKETQYF. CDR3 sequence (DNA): TGTGCCATCAGTGAATCAGGACAGGGCAAAGAGACCCAGTACTTC.

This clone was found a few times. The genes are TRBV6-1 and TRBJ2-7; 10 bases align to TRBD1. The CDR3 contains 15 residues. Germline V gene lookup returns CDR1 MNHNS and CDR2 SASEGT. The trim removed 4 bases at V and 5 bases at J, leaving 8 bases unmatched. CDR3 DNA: TGTGCCAGCAGTGCCCGGGACAGGGGATACCACGAGCAGTACTTC. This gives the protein CASSARDRGYHEQYF.

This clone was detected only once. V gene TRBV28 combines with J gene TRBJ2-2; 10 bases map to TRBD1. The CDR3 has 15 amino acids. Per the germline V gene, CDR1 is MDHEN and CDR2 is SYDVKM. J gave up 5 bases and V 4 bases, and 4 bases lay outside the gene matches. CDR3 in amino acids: CASSYKDRGTGELFF. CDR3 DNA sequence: TGTGCCAGCAGTTATAAGGACAGGGGGACCGGGGAGCTGTTTTTT.

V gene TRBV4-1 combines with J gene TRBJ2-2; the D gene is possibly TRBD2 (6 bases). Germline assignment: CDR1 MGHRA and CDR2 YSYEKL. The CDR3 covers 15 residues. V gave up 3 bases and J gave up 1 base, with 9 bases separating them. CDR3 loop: CASSQGTLNTGELFF. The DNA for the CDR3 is TGCGCCAGCAGCCAGGGGACTTTGAACACCGGGGAGCTGTTTTTT.

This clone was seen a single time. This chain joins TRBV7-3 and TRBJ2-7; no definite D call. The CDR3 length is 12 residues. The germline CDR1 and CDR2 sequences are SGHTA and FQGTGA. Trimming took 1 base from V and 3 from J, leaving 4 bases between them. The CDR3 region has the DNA TGTGCCAGCAGCTTAATGTTCTACGAGCAGTACTTC. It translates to CASSLMFYEQYF.

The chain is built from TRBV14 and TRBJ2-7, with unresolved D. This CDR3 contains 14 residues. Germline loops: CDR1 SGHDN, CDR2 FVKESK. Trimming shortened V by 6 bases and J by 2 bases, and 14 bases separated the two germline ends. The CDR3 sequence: CASSFSGGAYEQYF. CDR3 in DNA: TGTGCCAGCAGTTTCTCAGGTGGTGCCTACGAGCAGTACTTC.

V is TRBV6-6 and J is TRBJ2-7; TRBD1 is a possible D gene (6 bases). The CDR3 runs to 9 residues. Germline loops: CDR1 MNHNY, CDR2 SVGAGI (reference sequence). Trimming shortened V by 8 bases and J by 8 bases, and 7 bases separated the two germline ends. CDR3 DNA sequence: TGTGCCAGCGGGGGCCAGCAGTACTTC. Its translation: CASGGQQYF.

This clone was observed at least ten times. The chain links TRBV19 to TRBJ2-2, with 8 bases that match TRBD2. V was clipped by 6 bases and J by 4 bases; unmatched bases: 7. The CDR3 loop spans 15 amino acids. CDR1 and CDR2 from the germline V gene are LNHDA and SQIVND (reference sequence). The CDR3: CASSFSGTTTGELFF. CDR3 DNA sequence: TGTGCCAGTAGCTTTAGCGGGACCACCACCGGGGAGCTGTTTTTT.

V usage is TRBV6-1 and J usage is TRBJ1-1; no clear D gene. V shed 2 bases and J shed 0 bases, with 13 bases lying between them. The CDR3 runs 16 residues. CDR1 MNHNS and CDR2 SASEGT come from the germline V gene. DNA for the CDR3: TGTGCCAGCAGTGAATCGGGTGACGGGATGAACACTGAAGCTTTCTTT. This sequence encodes CASSESGDGMNTEAFF.

The CDR3 loop is CAWRGSGSNYNEQFF. CDR3 in DNA: TGTGCCTGGAGGGGAAGCGGGAGTAACTACAATGAGCAGTTCTTC. The genes are TRBV30 and TRBJ2-1; the match to TRBD2 covers 8 bases. CDR1 GTSNPN and CDR2 SVGIG come from the germline V gene (reference sequence). The CDR3 length is 15 residues. J was trimmed by 3 bases and V by 3 bases; bases with no gene match: 7.

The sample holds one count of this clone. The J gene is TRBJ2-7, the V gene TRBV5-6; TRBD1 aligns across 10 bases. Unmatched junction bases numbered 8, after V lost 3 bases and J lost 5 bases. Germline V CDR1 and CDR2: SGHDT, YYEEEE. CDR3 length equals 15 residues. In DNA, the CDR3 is TGTGCCAGCAGCTGGACCGGGACAGGGGTGAACGAGCAGTACTTC. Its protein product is CASSWTGTGVNEQYF.

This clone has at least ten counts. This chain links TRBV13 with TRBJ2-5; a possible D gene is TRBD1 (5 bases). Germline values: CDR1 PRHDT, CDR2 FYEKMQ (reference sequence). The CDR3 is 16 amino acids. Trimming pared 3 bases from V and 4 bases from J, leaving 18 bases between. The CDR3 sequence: CASSLALSRGGETQYF. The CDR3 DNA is TGTGCCAGCAGCTTGGCCCTATCTAGGGGTGGAGAGACCCAGTACTTC.

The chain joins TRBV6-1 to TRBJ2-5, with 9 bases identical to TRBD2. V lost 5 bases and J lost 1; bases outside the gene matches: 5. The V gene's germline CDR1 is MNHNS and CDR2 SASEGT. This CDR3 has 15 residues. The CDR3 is CASSQVAGAQETQYF. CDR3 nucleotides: TGTGCCAGCAGTCAAGTAGCGGGAGCCCAAGAGACCCAGTACTTC.

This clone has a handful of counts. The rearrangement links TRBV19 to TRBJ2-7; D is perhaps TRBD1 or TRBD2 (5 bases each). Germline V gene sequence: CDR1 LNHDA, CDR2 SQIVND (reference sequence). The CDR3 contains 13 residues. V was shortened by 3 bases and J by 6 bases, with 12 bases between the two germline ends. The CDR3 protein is CASSIRDGREQYF. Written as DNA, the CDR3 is TGTGCCAGTAGTATTCGGGACGGCCGCGAGCAGTACTTC.

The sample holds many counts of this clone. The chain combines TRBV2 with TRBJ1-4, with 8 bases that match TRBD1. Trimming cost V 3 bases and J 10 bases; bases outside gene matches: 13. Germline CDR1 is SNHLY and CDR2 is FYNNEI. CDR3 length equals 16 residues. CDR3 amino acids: CASSDFPPGQGGKLFF. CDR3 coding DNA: TGTGCCAGCAGTGATTTCCCCCCCGGACAGGGCGGAAAACTGTTTTTT. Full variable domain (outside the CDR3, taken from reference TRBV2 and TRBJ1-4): EPEVTQTPSHQVTQMGQEVILRCVPISNHLYFYWYRQILGQKVEFLVSFYNNEISEKSEIFDDQFSVERPDGSNFTLKIRSTKLEDSAMYFCASSDFPPGQGGKLFFGSGTQLSVL.

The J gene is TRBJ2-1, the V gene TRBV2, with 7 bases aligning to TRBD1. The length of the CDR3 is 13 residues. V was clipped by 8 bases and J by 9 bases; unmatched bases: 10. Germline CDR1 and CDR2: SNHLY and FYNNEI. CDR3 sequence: CASRGVPGGEQFF. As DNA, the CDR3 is TGTGCCAGCCGGGGTGTCCCAGGGGGTGAGCAGTTCTTC.